This is a list of T cell receptor beta chains from one sample in a study of blood T cell repertoires in COVID-19. The repertoire was sequenced with immunoSEQ multiplex PCR; TCRdb's copy has only in-frame clones and lacks some. This table holds over 75,000 clones, 75% to 90% found once. The sequenced sample was peripheral blood. These TCRs come from a woman of 80 years or more with active or convalescent COVID-19. CDR3s leave out the opening cysteine and the closing phenylalanine or tryptophan.

J gene | V gene | CDR3 protein
TRBJ2-1 | TRBV5-4 | ASSLDASGAYNEQF
TRBJ1-4 | TRBV4-3 | ASSQEVEGAWEKLF
TRBJ1-1 | TRBV7-9 | ASSATGTANTEAF
TRBJ1-3 | TRBV7-2 | ASSLVGQGSSGNTIY
TRBJ1-5 | TRBV10-3 | AIREGAGLHQPQH
TRBJ1-4 | TRBV7-7 | ASSSHLGADEKLF
TRBJ2-7 | TRBV28 | ASKTSGSWGEQY
TRBJ1-1 | TRBV6-1 | ASSESLRGRQAF
TRBJ1-1 | TRBV19 | ASSIAGDTEAF
TRBJ2-1 | TRBV3-1/TRBV3-2 | ASSQGLAGGYNEQF
TRBJ2-3 | TRBV4-1 | ASSQFPVAGGADTQY
TRBJ2-2 | TRBV6-6 | ASSLQGKVGELF
TRBJ1-5 | TRBV9 | ASSLTGGGQPQH
TRBJ1-2 | TRBV30 | AWTFSTVKDGYT
TRBJ2-1 | TRBV3-1/TRBV3-2 | ASSQPLAGVGQF
TRBJ2-3 | TRBV27 | ASSPWTGGTDTQY
TRBJ2-2 | TRBV5-1 | ASNPRQGPNTGELF
TRBJ2-5 | TRBV9 | ASSVGSGGLIWTQY
TRBJ2-3 | TRBV5-1 | ASSGQAGVSTDTQY
TRBJ1-1 | TRBV6-5 | ASMQRGGYTEAF
TRBJ2-1 | TRBV6-5 | ASSYSTEMSYNEQF
TRBJ1-1 | TRBV30 | AWRDQGMMGTEAF
TRBJ2-7 | TRBV3-1/TRBV3-2 | ASSQVEGSYEQY
TRBJ2-2 | TRBV11-1 | ASIVGVSGELF
TRBJ2-5 | TRBV10-3 | AISETRDRRETQY
TRBJ1-2 | TRBV25-1 | ASSAQGYLGYT
TRBJ1-2 | TRBV28 | ASSLLSLGVAPNYGYT
TRBJ2-1 | TRBV20-1 | SASGLAGKPLVNNEQF
TRBJ2-4 | TRBV19 | ASKQASKNIQY
TRBJ2-1 | TRBV7-8 | ASSPYPLSGRALDNEQF
TRBJ1-3 | TRBV28 | ASTPLLLNGNTIY
TRBJ1-2 | TRBV5-1 | ASSLEGQGYGYT
TRBJ1-1 | TRBV9 | ASSVDAGFRTEAF
TRBJ1-1 | TRBV3-1/TRBV3-2 | ASGEQGVTEAF
TRBJ1-1 | TRBV27 | ASSGGVTEAF
TRBJ2-1 | TRBV27 | ASSFGGEQF
TRBJ2-1 | TRBV7-2 | ASSAPGEQF